This TCR beta chain was captured by sequencing in a study of T-cell reconstitution after alpha-beta-depleted transplantation in children (TCRdb year 2016). As for the study more broadly: Using TCR repertoire profiling, the study quantitatively followed how T-cell immune reconstitution unfolded in children after TCRalphabeta/CD19-depleted allogeneic hematopoietic cell transplantation.

V is reduced by 5 bases and J by 10 bases, leaving a spacing of 15 bases between them. The germline V gene provides CDR1 SGHTA and CDR2 FQGNSA. Reading from cysteine to phenylalanine, the CDR3 counts 13 amino acids. Only the CDR3 region is kept as DNA, spanning 39 bases read in frame from base 1. The library was built by means of PCR. Sequencing was performed on an Illumina HiSeq 2500. TCR library preparation used molecular barcoding, with unique molecular identifiers applied to normalize quantification of the TCRbeta repertoire. TCRdb reprocessed the public reads (quality trimming at Q25 with fastp, clone calling with MiXCR) and kept in-frame beta chains. Here each entry gathers all rows of one CDR3 protein and keeps the most common genes and DNA. Recorded for this sample are about half a million distinct CDR3 sequences; around 12% of them occurred a single time. The top ten hold about 6% of the sample.

Turning to this clonotype: This clone's antigen is unknown. This clone may be a read error of a much larger clone one base away.

The chain couples TRBV7-2 to TRBJ2-1, with the D gene uncertain. Sequenced here: PBMCs from the stem cell graft donor, sampled from the stem cell graft. This clonotype originated in a human donor who donated a stem cell graft to a child with combined immunodeficiency. The CDR3 here reads CASSDLSAKEQFF. The DNA is TGTGCCAGCAGCGATCTCTCAGCGAAGGAGCAGTTCTTC.